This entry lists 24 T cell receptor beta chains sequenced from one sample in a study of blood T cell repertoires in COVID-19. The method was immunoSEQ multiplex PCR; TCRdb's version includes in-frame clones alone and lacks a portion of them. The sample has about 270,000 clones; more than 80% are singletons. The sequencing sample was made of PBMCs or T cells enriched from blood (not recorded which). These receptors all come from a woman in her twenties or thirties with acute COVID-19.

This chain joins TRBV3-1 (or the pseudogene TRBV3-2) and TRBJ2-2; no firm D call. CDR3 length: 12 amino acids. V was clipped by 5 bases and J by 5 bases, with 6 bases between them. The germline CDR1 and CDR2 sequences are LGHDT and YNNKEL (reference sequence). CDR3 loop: CASSYSTGELFF. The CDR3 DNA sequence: TGTGCCAGCAGCTACTCTACCGGGGAGCTGTTTTTT.

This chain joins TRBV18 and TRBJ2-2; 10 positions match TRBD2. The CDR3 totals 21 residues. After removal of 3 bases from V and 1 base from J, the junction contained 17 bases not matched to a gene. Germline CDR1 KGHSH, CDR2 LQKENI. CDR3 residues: CASSPKTPGLAPSQNTGELFF. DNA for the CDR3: TGTGCCAGCTCACCTAAAACACCGGGACTAGCGCCTAGCCAGAACACCGGGGAGCTGTTTTTT.

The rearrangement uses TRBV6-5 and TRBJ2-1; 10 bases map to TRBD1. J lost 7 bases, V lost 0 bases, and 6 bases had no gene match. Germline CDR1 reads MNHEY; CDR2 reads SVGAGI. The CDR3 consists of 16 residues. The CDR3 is CASSYSLTGGWNEQFF. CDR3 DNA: TGTGCCAGCAGTTACTCCCTGACAGGGGGCTGGAATGAGCAGTTCTTC.

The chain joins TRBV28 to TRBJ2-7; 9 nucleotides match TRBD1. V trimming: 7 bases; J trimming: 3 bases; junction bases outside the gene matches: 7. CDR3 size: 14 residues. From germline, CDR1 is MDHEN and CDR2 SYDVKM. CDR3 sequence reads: CASTEDRGYYEQYF. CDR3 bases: TGTGCCAGCACAGAAGACAGGGGGTACTACGAGCAGTACTTC. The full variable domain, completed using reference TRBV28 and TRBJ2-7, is DVKVTQSSRYLVKRTGEKVFLECVQDMDHENMFWYRQDPGLGLRLIYFSYDVKMKEKGDIPEGYSVSREKKERFSLILESASTNQTSMYLCASTEDRGYYEQYFGPGTRLTVT.

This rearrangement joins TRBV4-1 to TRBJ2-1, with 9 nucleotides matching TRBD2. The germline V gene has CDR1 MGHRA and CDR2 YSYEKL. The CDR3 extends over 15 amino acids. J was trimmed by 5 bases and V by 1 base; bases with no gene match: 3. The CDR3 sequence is CASSQGLAENNEQFF. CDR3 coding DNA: TGCGCCAGCAGCCAAGGACTAGCGGAGAACAATGAGCAGTTCTTC.

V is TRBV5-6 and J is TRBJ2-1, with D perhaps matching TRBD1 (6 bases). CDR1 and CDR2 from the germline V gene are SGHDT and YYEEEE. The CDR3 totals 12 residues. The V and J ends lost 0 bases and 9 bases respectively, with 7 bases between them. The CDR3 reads CASSLDRAEQFF. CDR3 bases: TGTGCCAGCAGCTTGGACAGGGCTGAGCAGTTCTTC.

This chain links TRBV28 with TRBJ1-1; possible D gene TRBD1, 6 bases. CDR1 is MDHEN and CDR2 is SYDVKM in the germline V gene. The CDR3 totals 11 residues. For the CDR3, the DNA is TGTGCTATCGGACAGCACACTGAAGCTTTCTTT. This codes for CAIGQHTEAFF.

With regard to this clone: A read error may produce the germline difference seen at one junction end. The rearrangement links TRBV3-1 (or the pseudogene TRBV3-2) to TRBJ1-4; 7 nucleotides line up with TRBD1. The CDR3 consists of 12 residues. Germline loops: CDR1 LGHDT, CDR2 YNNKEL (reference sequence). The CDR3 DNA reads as TGTGCCAGCAGCCAAAGAGGGGGACAGCCTGTTTTT. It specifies CASSQRGGQPVF.

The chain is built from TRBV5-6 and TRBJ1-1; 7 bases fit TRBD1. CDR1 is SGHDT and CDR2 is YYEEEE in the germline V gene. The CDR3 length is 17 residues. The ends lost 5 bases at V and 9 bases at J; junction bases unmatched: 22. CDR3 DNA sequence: TGTGCCAGCAGTTCCGACAGGGAGCCCGGCCCAAAACGAAAAGCTTTCTTT. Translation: CASSSDREPGPKRKAFF.

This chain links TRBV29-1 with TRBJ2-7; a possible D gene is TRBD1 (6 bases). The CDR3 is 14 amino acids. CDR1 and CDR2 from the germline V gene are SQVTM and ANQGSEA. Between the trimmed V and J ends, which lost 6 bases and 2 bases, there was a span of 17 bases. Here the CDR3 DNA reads TGCAGCGTGACCCCCGCGGCAGGGGCCTACGAGCAGTACTTC. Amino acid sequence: CSVTPAAGAYEQYF.

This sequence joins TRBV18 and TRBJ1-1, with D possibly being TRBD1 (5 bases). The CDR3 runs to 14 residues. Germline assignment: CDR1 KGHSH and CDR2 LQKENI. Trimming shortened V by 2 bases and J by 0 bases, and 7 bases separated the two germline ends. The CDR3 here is CASSPGAVNTEAFF. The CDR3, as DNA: TGTGCCAGCTCACCAGGGGCGGTGAACACTGAAGCTTTCTTT.

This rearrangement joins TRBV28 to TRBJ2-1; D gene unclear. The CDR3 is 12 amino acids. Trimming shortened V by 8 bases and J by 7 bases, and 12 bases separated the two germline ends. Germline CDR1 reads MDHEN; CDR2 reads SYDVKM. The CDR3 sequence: CASASSINEQFF. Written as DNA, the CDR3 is TGTGCCAGCGCTAGTTCCATTAATGAGCAGTTCTTC.

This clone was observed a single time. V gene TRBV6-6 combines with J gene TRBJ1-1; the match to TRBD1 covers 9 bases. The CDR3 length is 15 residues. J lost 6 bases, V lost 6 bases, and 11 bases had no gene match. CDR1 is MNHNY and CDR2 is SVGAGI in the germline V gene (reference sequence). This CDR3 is CASSPRQGVGAEAFF. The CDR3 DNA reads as TGTGCCAGCAGCCCAAGACAGGGGGTAGGCGCTGAAGCTTTCTTT.

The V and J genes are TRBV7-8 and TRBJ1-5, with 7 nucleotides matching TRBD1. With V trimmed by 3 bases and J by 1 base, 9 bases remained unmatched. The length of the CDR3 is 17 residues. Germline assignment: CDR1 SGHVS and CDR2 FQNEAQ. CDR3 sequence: CASSFLGDSLSNQPQHF. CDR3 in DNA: TGTGCCAGCAGCTTTTTGGGGGACAGCTTAAGCAATCAGCCCCAGCATTTT.

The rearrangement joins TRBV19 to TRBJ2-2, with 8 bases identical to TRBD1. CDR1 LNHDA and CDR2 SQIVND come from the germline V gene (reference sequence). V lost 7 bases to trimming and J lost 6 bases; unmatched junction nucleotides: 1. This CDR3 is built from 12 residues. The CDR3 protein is CASTGGSGELFF. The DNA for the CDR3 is TGTGCCAGTACAGGGGGCTCCGGGGAGCTGTTTTTT.

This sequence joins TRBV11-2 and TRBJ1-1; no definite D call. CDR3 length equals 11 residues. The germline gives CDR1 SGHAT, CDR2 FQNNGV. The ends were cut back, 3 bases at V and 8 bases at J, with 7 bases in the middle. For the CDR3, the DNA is TGTGCCAGCAGCTTCCCGCTAGAAGCTTTCTTT. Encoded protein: CASSFPLEAFF.

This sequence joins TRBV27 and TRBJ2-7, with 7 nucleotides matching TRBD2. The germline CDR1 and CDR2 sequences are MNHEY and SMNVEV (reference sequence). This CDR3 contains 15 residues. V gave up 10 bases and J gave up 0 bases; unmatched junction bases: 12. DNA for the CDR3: TGTGCCACCAGGGAGGGACTGTCGAGCTCCTACGAGCAGTACTTC. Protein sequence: CATREGLSSSYEQYF.

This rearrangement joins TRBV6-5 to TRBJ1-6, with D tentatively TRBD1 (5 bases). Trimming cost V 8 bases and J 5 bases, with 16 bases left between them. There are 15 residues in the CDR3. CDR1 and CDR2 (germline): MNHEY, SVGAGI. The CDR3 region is CASDALDRDNSPLHF. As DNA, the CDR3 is TGTGCCAGCGACGCCCTAGACAGAGATAATTCACCCCTCCACTTT.

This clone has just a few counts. CDR3 residues: CASSREQVELFF. Here the CDR3 DNA reads TGTGCCAGCTCCCGCGAACAGGTGGAGCTGTTTTTT. V usage is TRBV18 and J usage is TRBJ2-2, with a tentative D call TRBD1 (5 bases). V lost 6 bases to trimming and J lost 10 bases, with 12 bases between them. The V gene's germline CDR1 is KGHSH and CDR2 LQKENI. This CDR3 is 12 amino acids long. Filled out from reference TRBV18 and TRBJ2-2, the complete variable domain reads NAGVMQNPRHLVRRRGQEARLRCSPMKGHSHVYWYRQLPEEGLKFMVYLQKENIIDESGMPKERFSAEFPKEGPSILRIQQVVRGDSAAYFCASSREQVELFFGEGSRLTVL.

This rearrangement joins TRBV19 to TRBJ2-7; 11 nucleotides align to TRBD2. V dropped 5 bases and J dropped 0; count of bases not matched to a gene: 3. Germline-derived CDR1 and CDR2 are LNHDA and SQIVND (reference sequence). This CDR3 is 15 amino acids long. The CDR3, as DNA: TGTGCCAGTAGTCTACTAGCGGGGGCCTCCTACGAGCAGTACTTC. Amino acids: CASSLLAGASYEQYF.

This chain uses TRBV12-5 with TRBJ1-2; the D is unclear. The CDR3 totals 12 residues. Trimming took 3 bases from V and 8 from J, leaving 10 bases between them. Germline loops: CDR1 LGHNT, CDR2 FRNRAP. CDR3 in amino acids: CASGFYPGGYTF. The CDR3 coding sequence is TGTGCTAGTGGTTTCTATCCCGGGGGCTACACCTTC.

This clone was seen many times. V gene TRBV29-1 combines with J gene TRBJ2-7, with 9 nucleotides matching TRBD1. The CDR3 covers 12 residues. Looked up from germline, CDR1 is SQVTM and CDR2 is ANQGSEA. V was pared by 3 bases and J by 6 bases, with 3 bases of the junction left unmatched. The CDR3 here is CSVEETGGEQYF. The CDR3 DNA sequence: TGCAGCGTTGAGGAGACAGGGGGCGAGCAGTACTTC.

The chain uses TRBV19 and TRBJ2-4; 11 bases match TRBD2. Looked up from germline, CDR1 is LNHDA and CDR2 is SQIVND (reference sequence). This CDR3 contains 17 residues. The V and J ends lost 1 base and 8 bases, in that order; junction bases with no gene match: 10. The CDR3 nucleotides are TGTGCCAGTAGTATAGGAGCGACTAGCGGGACTCTGGACATTCAGTACTTC. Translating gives CASSIGATSGTLDIQYF. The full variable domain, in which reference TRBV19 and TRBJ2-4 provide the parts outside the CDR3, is DGGITQSPKYLFRKEGQNVTLSCEQNLNHDAMYWYRQDPGQGLRLIYYSQIVNDFQKGDIAEGYSVSREKKESFPLTVTSAQKNPTAFYLCASSIGATSGTLDIQYFGAGTRLSVL.

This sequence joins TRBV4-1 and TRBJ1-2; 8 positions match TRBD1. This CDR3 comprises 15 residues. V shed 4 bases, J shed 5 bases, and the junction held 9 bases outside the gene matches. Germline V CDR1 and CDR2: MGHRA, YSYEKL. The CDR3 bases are TGCGCCAGCAGCCCTCAGCCAGGGGGCCGTTATGGCTACACCTTC. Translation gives CASSPQPGGRYGYTF.